Listed below are T cell receptor beta chains from one sample, sequenced in a study of cytomegalovirus exposure and HLA in healthy donors. Here immunoSEQ multiplex PCR was the method, and the copy in TCRdb shows in-frame clones only, minus some. The sample comprises some 100,000 clones, around 83% of which are singletons, and roughly 1.2% rests with the top ten. Sequencing was performed on PBMCs. Every receptor here comes from a woman younger than 30 in good health and CMV-seronegative. CDR3s include the opening cysteine and the closing phenylalanine or tryptophan. Each record gives: V gene, J gene, clone size, D gene, CDR3 protein, CDR3 DNA. The D gene is left open where the match is weak. Rows give clone size only sometimes, using once, few, many, or a class for an expanded clone.

TRBV5-6	TRBJ2-5	-	TRBD1	CASSLGLKDRVGETQYF	TGTGCCAGCAGCTTGGGACTGAAAGACAGGGTGGGAGAGACCCAGTACTTC
TRBV28	TRBJ1-5	-	TRBD1	CASSPFLRQGNQPQHF	TGTGCCAGCAGTCCATTCCTCCGACAGGGAAATCAGCCCCAGCATTTT
TRBV5-1	TRBJ2-5	-	-	CASFGERETQYF	TGCGCCAGTTTTGGTGAGCGAGAGACCCAGTACTTC
TRBV6-4	TRBJ2-4	-	-	CASSDRGTSKNIQYF	TGTGCCAGCAGTGACAGGGGTACTTCGAAAAACATTCAGTACTTC
TRBV19	TRBJ2-7	-	TRBD1	CASSKDRGNEQYF	TGTGCCAGTAGTAAAGACAGGGGAAACGAGCAGTACTTC
TRBV19	TRBJ2-1	-	-	CASSIDGRSTYNEQFF	TGTGCCAGTAGTATAGACGGCAGGTCAACCTACAATGAGCAGTTCTTC
TRBV11-2	TRBJ1-2	-	-	CASSLGRRGGYTF	TGTGCCAGCAGCTTAGGGCGCAGGGGTGGCTACACCTTC
TRBV5-1	TRBJ1-2	-	-	CASSWGHGVDYGYTF	TGCGCCAGCAGCTGGGGACATGGCGTAGACTATGGCTACACCTTC
TRBV4-2	TRBJ1-4	-	-	CASSRELDAGEKLFF	TGTGCCAGCAGCCGGGAACTTGACGCGGGGGAAAAACTGTTTTTT
TRBV5-5	TRBJ2-1	-	TRBD2	CASSDYGLAGGRSYNEQFF	TGTGCCAGCAGCGATTATGGACTAGCGGGAGGGAGGTCCTACAATGAGCAGTTCTTC
TRBV5-1	TRBJ2-3	-	-	CASSSGTHRTDTQYF	TGCGCCAGCAGCTCGGGGACACATCGCACAGATACGCAGTATTTT
TRBV9	TRBJ2-5	-	-	CASSVGYRQETQYF	TGTGCCAGCAGCGTAGGGTACAGACAAGAGACCCAGTACTTC
TRBV7-8	TRBJ2-7	-	-	CASSLAASDEQYF	TGTGCCAGCAGCTTAGCGGCCTCCGACGAGCAGTACTTC
TRBV5-1	TRBJ2-3	once	-	CASGLGGVTDTQYF	TGCGCCAGCGGATTAGGGGGGGTAACAGATACGCAGTATTTT
TRBV7-9	TRBJ1-2	-	-	CSSSRRSDGYTF	TGTTCCAGCAGCAGGAGGTCTGATGGCTACACCTTC
TRBV14	TRBJ2-2	-	-	CASSPQGTYTGELFF	TGTGCCAGCAGCCCCCAGGGGACCTACACCGGGGAGCTGTTTTTT
TRBV6-5	TRBJ1-1	-	-	CASSPDSLNTEAFF	TGTGCCAGCAGTCCGGACAGTTTGAACACTGAAGCTTTCTTT
TRBV30	TRBJ1-5	-	-	CAWSVLRFEQPQHF	TGTGCCTGGAGTGTTTTGCGTTTCGAACAGCCCCAGCATTTT
TRBV7-3	TRBJ1-2	-	-	CASSSGQNYGYTF	TGTGCCAGCAGCTCCGGACAGAACTATGGCTACACCTTC
TRBV4-2	TRBJ2-5	-	-	CASSQSHRKETQYF	TGTGCCAGCAGCCAATCGCACAGAAAAGAGACCCAGTACTTC
TRBV28	TRBJ1-2	-	TRBD1	CASSSPPQGDTF	TGTGCCAGCAGTTCACCCCCGCAGGGGGACACCTTC
TRBV30	TRBJ1-3	-	TRBD1	CAWSQDRGNTIYF	TGTGCCTGGAGTCAGGACAGGGGGAACACCATATATTTT
TRBV18	TRBJ1-3	few	TRBD1	CASSPGQGNTIYF	TGTGCCAGCTCACCGGGACAGGGAAACACCATATATTTT
TRBV19	TRBJ2-5	-	-	CARKQRRIRCKETQYF	TGTGCCAGAAAGCAGCGGCGTATACGATGTAAAGAGACCCAGTACTTC
TRBV30	TRBJ2-7	-	TRBD2	CAWSARPAGISYEQYF	TGTGCCTGGAGTGCACGTCCAGCGGGGATCTCCTACGAGCAGTACTTC
TRBV7-9	TRBJ1-2	-	-	CASSLSSDGYTF	TGTGCCAGCAGCTTATCTTCCGATGGCTACACCTTC
TRBV5-1	TRBJ2-5	-	TRBD1	CASTRRQGARETQYF	TGCGCCAGCACCAGACGACAGGGGGCGCGGGAGACCCAGTACTTC
TRBV7-6	TRBJ2-2	-	TRBD2	CASSLVQRETAGELFF	TGTGCCAGCAGCTTAGTTCAGCGGGAGACCGCCGGGGAGCTGTTTTTT
TRBV7-9	TRBJ2-5	-	TRBD1	CASSPRPVQGGRQETQYF	TGTGCCAGCAGCCCGAGGCCCGTACAAGGGGGCCGGCAAGAGACCCAGTACTTC
TRBV18	TRBJ1-1	-	-	CASSPRQNMNTEAFF	TGTGCCAGCTCACCACGGCAGAACATGAACACTGAAGCTTTCTTT
TRBV15	TRBJ1-5	-	-	CATSRVQINQPQHF	TGTGCCACCAGCAGAGTACAGATCAATCAGCCCCAGCATTTT
TRBV9	TRBJ2-1	-	-	CASSPLGSGSYNEQFF	TGTGCCAGCAGCCCTTTGGGTAGCGGCTCCTACAATGAGCAGTTCTTC
TRBV7-9	TRBJ2-5	-	TRBD2	CASSRSWEGQETQYF	TGTGCCAGCAGCCGCTCCTGGGAGGGCCAAGAGACCCAGTACTTC
TRBV4-1	TRBJ2-7	-	TRBD1	CASSQDYRGADEQYF	TGCGCCAGCAGCCAAGATTACAGGGGAGCAGACGAGCAGTACTTC
TRBV9	TRBJ1-2	-	-	CASSVGGGTYGYTF	TGTGCCAGCAGCGTTGGGGGAGGCACTTATGGCTACACCTTC
TRBV7-2	TRBJ2-2	-	-	CASSFGIGELFF	TGTGCCAGCAGCTTCGGGATCGGGGAGCTGTTTTTT
TRBV27	TRBJ2-7	-	TRBD1	CASRPAAPGRGLRYEQYF	TGTGCCAGCAGACCGGCAGCCCCAGGCAGGGGGCTTAGGTACGAGCAGTACTTC
TRBV5-1	TRBJ1-1	-	TRBD1	CASESTGGTEAFF	TGCGCCAGCGAATCGACAGGGGGCACTGAAGCTTTCTTT
TRBV7-2	TRBJ2-3	once	TRBD1	CASGGQAPDTQYF	TGTGCCAGCGGCGGACAGGCGCCGGATACGCAGTATTTT
TRBV6-4	TRBJ2-3	few	-	CASSETAGGTDTQYF	TGTGCCAGCAGTGAAACGGCGGGCGGCACAGATACGCAGTATTTT
TRBV15	TRBJ2-5	-	-	CATSRLQEGETQYF	TGTGCCACCAGCAGACTACAGGAGGGAGAGACCCAGTACTTC
TRBV6-4	TRBJ1-3	-	-	CASKPDSSGNTIYF	TGTGCCAGCAAACCGGACAGCTCTGGAAACACCATATATTTT